This T cell receptor (beta chain) stems from a study of T cell responses to AZD1222 COVID-19 vaccine (dated by TCRdb to the early 2020s). Regarding the study in general: Because spike-specific TCR depth and breadth did not differ between the two schedules, AZD1222 recipients who got a second dose at roughly 4 weeks were pooled with those who got a second dose at roughly 12 weeks. TCR sequencing covered over 230 trial participants: approximately 200 given two doses of AZD1222 and approximately 26 given two doses of MenACWY control vaccine. Trial participants were enrolled by age into 18-55, 56-69 and 70-plus year subgroups, with around 150, 28 and 57 TCR-sequenced participants respectively.

The time point tag for this specimen amounts to: baseline before first vaccination. Vaccinee samples came from UK trials COV001 and COV002, including a single-blind randomized controlled phase 2/3 trial of AZD1222 (ChAdOx1 nCoV-19) in healthy adults. For TCRbeta chain sequencing, PBMC samples were collected from trial participants at day 0 and at day 28 after the second dose. The sample holds one count of this clone. It has no known antigen specificity. Base qualities were left out, and no much larger clone turns up one base away. On the study overall, not on this receptor specifically: Vaccine-associated CD4 TCRs spanned the whole spike protein, with dominant responses in regions 160-218 and 743-854. Because no day 14 peak-response samples were available, repertoires were characterized only after the peak T cell response. Epitopes outside the regions mutated in the B.1.351 and B.1.1.7 variants were reportedly recognized by nearly half of the unique spike-specific TCRs. Participants were mostly white British, with more females than males. The authors suggested clonal diversity may have been underestimated. Only six AZD1222 recipients were SARS-CoV-2 seropositive at baseline, limiting conclusions about previously exposed vaccinees. After two AZD1222 doses, spike-specific TCR breadth and depth were significantly higher than at day 0 and than in MenACWY recipients. The 56-69-year group was small, and its depth increase did not reach significance, likely because of low power.

The CDR3 regions of human TCRbeta chains were analyzed by immunosequencing. The study's processing was this. TCRs in the repertoires were compared against a reference library of SARS-CoV-2-specific TCRs that had been generated with the MIRA antigen-specificity platform. Breadth was defined as the fraction of unique TCRs that were SARS-CoV-2-associated, and depth was defined as the fraction of total T cells that were SARS-CoV-2-associated. Using the MIRA data, each spike-specific TCR was assigned both to the spike region to which the TCR was reactive and to a CD4 or CD8 class. Log10-transformed breadth and depth values were compared by one-way ANOVA with Sidak's multiple comparisons tests. TCRdb re-hosts the immuneACCESS table, in-frame sequences only. Its copies lack some clones; in the studies checked, an unresolved V gene accounts for under half of them, and the cause for the rest is not known. D and trimming come from the DNA, and the V and J calls and clone size come from that table. In this sample the table shows about 170,000 clones, roughly nine tenths of which occur a single time. The leading ten clones occupy 6.5% to 7% of the sample.

From the cysteine up to the phenylalanine, the CDR3 has a length of 14 residues. This entry keeps only the CDR3 DNA: 42 bases, framed from base 1. The TCR comes from an adult in good health. Specimen: peripheral blood, collected on day 0 of AZD1222 vaccination. The sequence links TRBV23-1 to TRBJ1-5; the central 10 bases match TRBD1. TRBV23-1 is assigned to the ORF class and has an uncertain function. The CDR3 protein is CARDRDRGNQPQHF. The DNA sequence is TGCGCGAGAGACCGGGACAGGGGTAATCAGCCCCAGCATTTT.